The T cell receptor (beta chain) under discussion was sequenced for a study of cytomegalovirus exposure and HLA in healthy donors. On this clone itself: Its antigen is unidentified.

Study-wide results and caveats: The productive fraction for most TCR beta V segments was about 90% or about 30% in an earlier analysis.

PCR involved 60 Vbeta and 13 Jbeta primers. Sequencing used immunoSEQ multiplex PCR; TCRdb keeps in-frame clones, though not all of them. Seen here are roughly 160,000 clones, about two thirds observed once, and the top ten hold under 3.5%. J lost 7 bases, V lost 5 bases, and 4 bases had no gene match. There are 12 residues in the CDR3. The germline V gene has CDR1 MNHEY and CDR2 SMNVEV (reference sequence). The sample was PBMCs. This receptor was obtained from a woman aged 25 to 45 in good health and CMV-seronegative. This rearrangement joins TRBV27 to TRBJ1-1; TRBD1 matches at 7 bases. This CDR3 is CASSDRVGEAFF. The CDR3 nucleotides read TGTGCCAGCAGTGACAGGGTTGGTGAAGCTTTCTTT.